This is a list of T cell receptor beta chains from one sample in a study of T-cell reconstitution after alpha-beta-depleted transplantation in children. TCRdb passed the PCR reads through MiXCR, listing each CDR3 protein once. The top ten clones hold roughly 27% of a sample with about 980,000 distinct CDR3 sequences, 25% to 30% of them seen once. The sequencing here drew on PBMCs, mostly from graft donor cells, taken 360 days after TCRalphabeta/CD19-depleted stem cell transplant. Receptor source: a boy younger than two who had a stem cell transplant for SCID, so the T cells may come from the graft donor. Both conserved end residues are part of each CDR3. Rows may omit the clone size; those that give it use once, few, many or a size class.

clone size: few
J gene: TRBJ2-1
V gene: TRBV19
CDR3 protein: CASSPRTGGSNEQFF

clone size: few
J gene: TRBJ2-1
V gene: TRBV12-5
CDR3 protein: CASGLWNEQFF

clone size: -
J gene: TRBJ2-3
V gene: TRBV7-9
CDR3 protein: CASSQGKRGGVPDTQYF

clone size: few
J gene: TRBJ2-7
V gene: TRBV7-6
CDR3 protein: CASTGTSDSYEQYF

clone size: few
J gene: TRBJ2-7
V gene: TRBV20-1
CDR3 protein: CSAMRGAGSPYEQYF

clone size: -
J gene: TRBJ2-4
V gene: TRBV30
CDR3 protein: CALLNAPGRDKNIQYF

clone size: -
J gene: TRBJ2-7
V gene: TRBV20-1
CDR3 protein: CSAYKPGSGYYEQYF

clone size: -
J gene: TRBJ2-5
V gene: TRBV18
CDR3 protein: CASSPWTSGGLGETQYF

clone size: -
J gene: TRBJ2-2
V gene: TRBV2
CDR3 protein: CASSWTRLNTGELFF

clone size: few
J gene: TRBJ1-1
V gene: TRBV6-1
CDR3 protein: CASRAEMNTEAFF

clone size: -
J gene: TRBJ2-3
V gene: TRBV12-3/TRBV12-4
CDR3 protein: CASSFSRAAITDTQYF

clone size: few
J gene: TRBJ1-1
V gene: TRBV6-5
CDR3 protein: CASSYSRGRRTEAFF

clone size: few
J gene: TRBJ1-2
V gene: TRBV29-1
CDR3 protein: CSVERQGGAYGYTF

clone size: -
J gene: TRBJ1-6
V gene: TRBV5-5
CDR3 protein: CASSGTALHF

clone size: -
J gene: TRBJ2-3
V gene: TRBV5-1
CDR3 protein: CASSLDLLAGVTDTQYF

clone size: -
J gene: TRBJ2-5
V gene: TRBV12-3/TRBV12-4
CDR3 protein: CASTEQGTETQYF

clone size: -
J gene: TRBJ2-3
V gene: TRBV5-1
CDR3 protein: CASSLMPASTDTQYF

clone size: -
J gene: TRBJ2-1
V gene: TRBV18
CDR3 protein: CASSPGNGYNEQFF

clone size: -
J gene: TRBJ2-1
V gene: TRBV29-1
CDR3 protein: CSVLVYNEQFF

clone size: few
J gene: TRBJ2-2
V gene: TRBV20-1
CDR3 protein: CSARRVHGELFF

clone size: -
J gene: TRBJ2-3
V gene: TRBV3-1
CDR3 protein: CASSQGPGHLSTDTQYF

clone size: -
J gene: TRBJ2-5
V gene: TRBV20-1
CDR3 protein: CSAGTSGGVGSETQYF

clone size: -
J gene: TRBJ2-7
V gene: TRBV21-1
CDR3 protein: CASSTGLAGGPLHSYEQYF

clone size: -
J gene: TRBJ2-1
V gene: TRBV7-2
CDR3 protein: CASSLTASGGAGEQFF

clone size: -
J gene: TRBJ2-4
V gene: TRBV5-1
CDR3 protein: CASRTSALRSNIQYF

clone size: many
J gene: TRBJ2-1
V gene: TRBV29-1
CDR3 protein: CSVAGGSYNEQFF

clone size: few
J gene: TRBJ1-2
V gene: TRBV15
CDR3 protein: CATSVAQRLYGYTF